This T cell receptor beta chain was documented in a study of T cell repertoires in cytomegalovirus infection. Across the study: CMV infection plus the matching HLA type was flagged by public TCR beta signatures. Broader study findings: Pooled public TCR beta family frequency picked out CMV carriers with the relevant HLA.

This clonotype was observed at least ten times. Its antigen remains unidentified. V shed 7 bases and J 7 bases; nucleotides not matched to a gene: 3. This CDR3 region has 12 residues. Germline lookup yields CDR1 SGHTA and CDR2 FQGNSA. A single record per CDR3 protein comes from TCRdb applying MiXCR to the reads. The sample gives tens of thousands of distinct CDR3 sequences, nearly 20% of which show up once; less than 70% is in the top ten. This chain joins TRBV7-2 and TRBJ2-1; 8 positions agree with TRBD2. This TCR was sampled from a human donor in good health (CMV status not recorded). Some clones in this sample may be carry-over from other donors' samples. The specimen comprised CD8+ T cells from cultured PBMCs, sampled from culture after CMV antigen stimulation. The CDR3: CASTGGGNEQFF. As DNA, the CDR3 is TGTGCCAGCACCGGGGGGGGGAATGAGCAGTTCTTC.